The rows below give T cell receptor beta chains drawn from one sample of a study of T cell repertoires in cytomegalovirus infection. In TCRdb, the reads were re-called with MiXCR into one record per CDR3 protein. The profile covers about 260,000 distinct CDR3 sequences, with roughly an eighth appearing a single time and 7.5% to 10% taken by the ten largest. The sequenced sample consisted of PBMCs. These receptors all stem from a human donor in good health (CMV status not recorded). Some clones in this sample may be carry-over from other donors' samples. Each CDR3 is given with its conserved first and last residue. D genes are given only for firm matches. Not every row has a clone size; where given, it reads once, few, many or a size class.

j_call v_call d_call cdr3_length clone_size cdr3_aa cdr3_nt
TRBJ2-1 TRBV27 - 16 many CASTALGGGEDNEQFF TGTGCCAGCACCGCCCTGGGGGGGGGCGAAGACAATGAGCAGTTCTTC
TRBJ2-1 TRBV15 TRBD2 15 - CATTPGLAGMGEQFF TGTGCCACCACCCCGGGACTAGCGGGAATGGGTGAGCAGTTCTTC
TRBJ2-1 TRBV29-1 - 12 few CSVWRDPNEQFF TGCAGCGTTTGGCGGGATCCCAATGAGCAGTTCTTC
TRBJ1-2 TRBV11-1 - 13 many CASSPTQDYGYTF TGTGCCAGCAGCCCTACTCAGGACTATGGCTACACCTTC
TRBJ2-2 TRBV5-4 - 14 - CASGPPTNTGELFF TGTGCCAGCGGGCCACCCACGAACACCGGGGAGCTGTTTTTT
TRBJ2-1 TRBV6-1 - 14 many CASTPGVEHNEQFF TGTGCCAGCACCCCAGGGGTGGAGCACAATGAGCAGTTCTTC
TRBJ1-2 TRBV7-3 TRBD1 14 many CASSATGGGYGYTF TGTGCCAGCAGCGCGACAGGGGGCGGCTATGGCTACACCTTC
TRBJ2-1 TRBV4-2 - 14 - CASSQDARMGEQFF TGTGCCAGCAGCCAAGACGCGCGAATGGGTGAGCAGTTCTTC
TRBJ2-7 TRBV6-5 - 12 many CASSSGVYEQYF TGTGCCAGCAGCTCAGGGGTCTACGAGCAGTACTTC
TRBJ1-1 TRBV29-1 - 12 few CSVDRSNTEAFF TGCAGCGTTGATCGGAGTAACACTGAAGCTTTCTTT
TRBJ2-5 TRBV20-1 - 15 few CSARGGEGGQETQYF TGCAGTGCTAGGGGCGGCGAGGGGGGGCAAGAGACCCAGTACTTC
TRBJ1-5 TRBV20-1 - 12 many CSASPDNQPQHF TGCAGTGCTTCTCCAGACAATCAGCCCCAGCATTTT
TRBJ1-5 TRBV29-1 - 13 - CSAIDRSNQPQHF TGCAGCGCCATAGACAGAAGCAATCAGCCCCAGCATTTT
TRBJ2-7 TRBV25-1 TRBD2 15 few CASSAGGSVTYEQYF TGTGCCAGCAGTGCCGGGGGGTCGGTAACCTACGAGCAGTACTTC
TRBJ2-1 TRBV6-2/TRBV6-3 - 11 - CASSYSAEQFF TGTGCCAGCAGTTACAGTGCAGAGCAGTTCTTC
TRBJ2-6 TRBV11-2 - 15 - CASSLDRAGANVLTF TGTGCCAGCAGCTTAGACAGGGCTGGGGCCAACGTCCTGACTTTC
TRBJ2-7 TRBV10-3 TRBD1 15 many CAISDVRQGAYEQYF TGTGCCATCAGTGATGTTAGACAGGGTGCCTACGAGCAGTACTTC
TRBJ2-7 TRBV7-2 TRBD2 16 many CASSLDPGLAVYEQYF TGTGCCAGCAGCTTAGACCCGGGACTAGCGGTCTACGAGCAGTACTTC
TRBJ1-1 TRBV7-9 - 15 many CASSAGPIDGTEAFF TGTGCCAGCAGCGCCGGCCCAATAGACGGGACTGAAGCTTTCTTT
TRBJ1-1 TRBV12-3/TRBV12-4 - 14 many CASSRRGGLTEAFF TGTGCCAGCAGTAGGAGGGGGGGATTAACTGAAGCTTTCTTT
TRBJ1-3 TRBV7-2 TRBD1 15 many CASSITGGGGNTIYF TGTGCCAGCAGTATTACAGGGGGTGGAGGAAACACCATATATTTT
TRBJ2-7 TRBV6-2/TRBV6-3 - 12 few CASSSLPNEQYF TGTGCCAGCAGTTCACTCCCTAACGAGCAGTACTTC
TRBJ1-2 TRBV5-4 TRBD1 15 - CASSSRTGRNYGYTF TGTGCCAGCAGCTCTCGGACAGGGCGAAACTATGGCTACACCTTC
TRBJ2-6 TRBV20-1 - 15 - CSARAGGPGANVLTF TGCAGTGCTAGGGCGGGTGGGCCTGGGGCCAACGTCCTGACTTTC
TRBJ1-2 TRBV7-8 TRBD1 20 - CASSSLQQMPHTGVGYGYTF TGTGCCAGCAGCTCCTTACAACAGATGCCGCATACAGGGGTGGGGTATGGCTACACCTTC
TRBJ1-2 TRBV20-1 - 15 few CSARDQIISNYGYTF TGCAGTGCTAGAGATCAGATAATATCGAACTATGGCTACACCTTC
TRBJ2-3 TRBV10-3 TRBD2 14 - CATRGAGDTDTQYF TGTGCCACCCGAGGAGCGGGAGATACAGATACGCAGTATTTT
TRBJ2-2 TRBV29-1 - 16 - CSVHLIRPGGTGELFF TGCAGCGTCCACCTAATCAGGCCTGGGGGGACCGGGGAGCTGTTTTTT
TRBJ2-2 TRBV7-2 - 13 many CASSWSNTGELFF TGTGCCAGCAGCTGGTCGAACACCGGGGAGCTGTTTTTT
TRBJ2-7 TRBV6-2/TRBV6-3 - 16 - CASNSPGRGPLYEQYF TGTGCCAGCAACTCGCCGGGAAGAGGGCCCCTCTACGAGCAGTACTTC
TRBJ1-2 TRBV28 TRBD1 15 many CASSLRQGANYGYTF TGTGCCAGCAGTCTCAGACAGGGCGCTAACTATGGCTACACCTTC
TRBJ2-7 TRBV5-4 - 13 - CASSLVSMGEQYF TGTGCCAGCAGCTTGGTATCTATGGGGGAGCAGTACTTC
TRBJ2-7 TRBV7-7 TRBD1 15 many CASSLGTGDDYEQYF TGTGCTAGCAGCTTAGGGACAGGGGACGACTACGAGCAGTACTTC
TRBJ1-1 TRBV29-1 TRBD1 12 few CSATGMNTEAFF TGCAGCGCGACAGGGATGAACACTGAAGCTTTCTTT
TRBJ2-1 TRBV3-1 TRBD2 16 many CASSQGLAGVGNEQFF TGTGCCAGCAGCCAGGGACTAGCGGGCGTAGGGAATGAGCAGTTCTTC
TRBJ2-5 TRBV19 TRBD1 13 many CATEQGRGETQYF TGTGCCACCGAACAGGGGCGAGGGGAGACCCAGTACTTC
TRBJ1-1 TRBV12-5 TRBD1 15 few CASGLGGQLNTEAFF TGTGCTAGTGGTTTGGGGGGACAGTTGAACACTGAAGCTTTCTTT
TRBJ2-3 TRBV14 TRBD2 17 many CASSQDRTSGRADTQYF TGTGCCAGCAGCCAAGACCGGACTAGCGGGAGGGCAGATACGCAGTATTTT
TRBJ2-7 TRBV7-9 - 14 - CASSPTEIGLEQYF TGTGCCAGCAGCCCCACGGAGATCGGGCTCGAGCAGTACTTC
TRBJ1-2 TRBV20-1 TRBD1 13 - CSATGRGQGGYTF TGCAGTGCTACCGGACGCGGACAGGGTGGCTACACCTTC
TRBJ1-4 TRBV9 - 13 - CASSPDRGEKLLF TGTGCCAGCAGCCCTGACAGAGGTGAAAAACTGTTATTT
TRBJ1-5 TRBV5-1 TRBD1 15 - CANSLTGGGNQPQHF TGCGCCAACAGCCTGACAGGGGGCGGCAATCAGCCCCAGCATTTT
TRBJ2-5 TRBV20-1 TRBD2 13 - CSARDPSGETQYF TGCAGTGCTAGAGATCCTAGCGGAGAGACCCAGTACTTC
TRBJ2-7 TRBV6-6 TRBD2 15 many CASSYYGGFSYEQYF TGTGCCAGCAGTTACTACGGGGGGTTCTCCTACGAGCAGTACTTC
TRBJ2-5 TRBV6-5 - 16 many CASRRDISGSAETQYF TGTGCCAGCAGAAGGGACATAAGCGGAAGCGCGGAGACCCAGTACTTC
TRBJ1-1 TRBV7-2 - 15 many CASSLKFKGGTEAFF TGTGCCAGCAGCTTGAAATTTAAGGGAGGCACTGAAGCTTTCTTT
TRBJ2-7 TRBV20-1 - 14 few CSAPFHSSSYEQYF TGCAGTGCTCCCTTTCATTCGAGCTCCTACGAGCAGTACTTC
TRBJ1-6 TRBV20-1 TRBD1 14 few CSARTGAGNSPLHF TGCAGTGCTAGAACAGGGGCGGGTAATTCACCCCTCCACTTT
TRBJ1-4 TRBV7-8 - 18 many CASSLAGRGRKTNEKLFF TGTGCCAGCAGCTTAGCAGGGAGGGGAAGGAAAACTAATGAAAAACTGTTTTTT
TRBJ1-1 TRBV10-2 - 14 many CASRIGPTNTEAFF TGCGCCAGCAGAATTGGACCCACGAACACTGAAGCTTTCTTT
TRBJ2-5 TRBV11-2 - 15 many CASSSPYRDQETQYF TGTGCCAGCAGCTCCCCTTACAGGGACCAAGAGACCCAGTACTTC
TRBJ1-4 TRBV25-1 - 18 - CASSQPLAEIPTNEKLFF TGTGCCAGCAGTCAACCCTTGGCGGAGATCCCAACTAATGAAAAACTGTTTTTT
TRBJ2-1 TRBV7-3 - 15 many CASSPNSGRYNEQFF TGTGCCAGCAGCCCAAACAGTGGGCGCTACAATGAGCAGTTCTTC